Below are 4 T cell receptor beta chains sequenced from a single sample in a study of CD8+CD57+ T cells in acquired aplastic anemia. Patients chosen for sequencing had CD8+CD57+ cells that had expanded, as shown by flow cytometry. TCR beta VDJ and CDR3 profiles were obtained from a genomic DNA template. TCRdb ran MiXCR on the reads and lists one entry per CDR3 protein. The data hold about 240,000 distinct CDR3 sequences, with more than 45% observed a single time. Sequencing used sorted CD4+, CD8+, or CD8+CD57+ T cells (not recorded which) from PBMCs. These receptors came from a human donor with aplastic anemia.

The CDR3 protein is CAISEFSSEQYF. CDR3 bases: TGTGCCATCAGTGAGTTTAGCTCCGAGCAGTACTTC. This chain links TRBV10-3 with TRBJ2-7; no definite D call. The length of the CDR3 is 12 residues. V gave up 1 base and J gave up 6 bases, with 7 bases separating them. Germline V gene sequence: CDR1 ENHRY, CDR2 SYGVKD.

The J gene is TRBJ2-7, the V gene TRBV5-5; the match to TRBD1 covers 8 bases. CDR3 length: 11 amino acids. The germline gives CDR1 SGHKS, CDR2 YYEKEE (reference sequence). Trimming at V came to 4 bases and at J to 12 bases, leaving 6 bases not matched to a gene. The CDR3 reads CASSPGQGGYF. The CDR3 DNA follows: TGTGCCAGCAGCCCAGGACAGGGAGGGTACTTC.

The chain carries TRBV25-1 and TRBJ2-2; 7 nucleotides line up with TRBD2. The CDR3 runs 17 residues. Trimming cost V 3 bases and J 1 base; bases outside gene matches: 8. Germline-derived CDR1 and CDR2 are MGHDK and SYGVNS. The CDR3 DNA is TGTGCCAGCAGTGACTCGTCCCTAGCGGAGAACACCGGGGAGCTGTTTTTT. Protein: CASSDSSLAENTGELFF.

In its sample, this clonotype was seen many times. V and J are TRBV19 and TRBJ2-1; TRBD1 aligns across 7 bases. CDR3 length: 17 residues. From germline, CDR1 is LNHDA and CDR2 SQIVND (reference sequence). After removal of 3 bases from V and 3 bases from J, the junction contained 11 bases not matched to a gene. CDR3 DNA sequence: TGTGCCAGTAGTATTGGTGTTGGGACAGTGGACTACAATGAGCAGTTCTTC. Its translation is CASSIGVGTVDYNEQFF.